A selection of T cell receptor beta chains follows, all from one sample in a study of response to subunit inactivated influenza vaccine. TCRdb used MiXCR to reprocess the RT-PCR reads, holding one entry per CDR3 protein. The repertoire holds about 520,000 distinct CDR3 sequences, around 25% seen once, with 1.9% in the top ten. Sequences were derived from CD4+ T cells sorted from PBMCs, sampled around 5 days after vaccination. The receptors originated from a man aged 50-60 years who received an inactivated influenza vaccine. The CDR3 runs from the conserved cysteine through the conserved F or W. D genes are given only for firm matches. For some rows the clone size is stated as once, few or many, or as a class when expanded; others skip it.

v_call	j_call	d_call	clone_size	cdr3_aa	cdr3_nt
TRBV29-1	TRBJ1-5	TRBD1	-	CSAGTGMANQPQHF	TGCAGCGCTGGGACAGGGATGGCCAATCAGCCCCAGCATTTT
TRBV24-1	TRBJ2-3	-	-	CATSDLHTDTQYF	TGTGCCACCAGTGACCTACACACAGATACGCAGTATTTT
TRBV9	TRBJ1-2	-	many	CASSVNEGNGYTF	TGTGCCAGCAGCGTCAACGAGGGGAATGGCTACACCTTC
TRBV10-2	TRBJ2-5	-	-	CASGTGLQETQYF	TGCGCCAGCGGAACCGGGCTCCAAGAGACCCAGTACTTC
TRBV10-3	TRBJ2-1	TRBD1	-	CAISVRTGGSDEQFF	TGTGCCATCAGTGTCCGGACAGGGGGCAGCGATGAGCAGTTCTTC
TRBV7-2	TRBJ2-2	-	-	CASSLGWRTGELFF	TGTGCCAGCAGCTTAGGTTGGAGAACCGGGGAGCTGTTTTTT
TRBV20-1	TRBJ1-5	-	-	CSAQDPNQPQHF	TGCAGTGCCCAGGACCCAAATCAGCCCCAGCATTTT
TRBV29-1	TRBJ2-7	-	few	CSVGRGTYEQYF	TGCAGCGTCGGGCGCGGGACCTACGAGCAGTACTTC
TRBV12-3/TRBV12-4	TRBJ2-4	TRBD1	few	CASSHTGGRGNIQYF	TGTGCCAGCAGTCATACAGGGGGCAGAGGAAACATTCAGTACTTC
TRBV7-2	TRBJ1-5	TRBD1	few	CASSWTGFGQPQHF	TGTGCCAGCAGCTGGACAGGATTTGGTCAGCCCCAGCATTTT
TRBV20-1	TRBJ2-5	TRBD2	-	CSARALRLAGVRQETQYF	TGCAGTGCTAGAGCCCTTCGACTAGCGGGAGTTCGGCAAGAGACCCAGTACTTC
TRBV20-1	TRBJ2-5	-	few	CSASFGKETQYF	TGCAGTGCTAGTTTCGGGAAGGAGACCCAGTACTTC
TRBV20-1	TRBJ2-7	-	once	CSARDGSRTNYEQYF	TGCAGTGCTAGAGATGGGTCGCGGACGAACTACGAGCAGTACTTC
TRBV12-3/TRBV12-4	TRBJ2-7	-	-	CASSLGAVSEQYF	TGTGCCAGCAGTTTAGGAGCAGTCTCCGAGCAGTACTTC
TRBV7-9	TRBJ2-3	-	-	CASSPTGRNTQYF	TGTGCCAGCAGCCCGACCGGACGAAATACGCAGTATTTT
TRBV6-2/TRBV6-3	TRBJ2-1	TRBD2	-	CASSYSGGAVDEQFF	TGTGCCAGCAGTTACTCCGGGGGGGCAGTGGATGAGCAGTTCTTC
TRBV6-2/TRBV6-3	TRBJ2-7	-	few	CASATINEQYF	TGTGCCAGCGCCACTATAAACGAGCAGTACTTC
TRBV4-1	TRBJ2-2	-	few	CASSQLVANTGELFF	TGCGCCAGCAGCCAACTGGTAGCGAACACCGGGGAGCTGTTTTTT
TRBV5-5	TRBJ2-5	-	many	CASSQQGRETQYF	TGTGCCAGCAGTCAACAGGGTCGAGAGACCCAGTACTTC
TRBV6-2/TRBV6-3	TRBJ2-1	-	-	CASSLRRPNYNEQFF	TGTGCCAGCAGTCTTCGGAGGCCTAATTACAATGAGCAGTTCTTC
TRBV5-1	TRBJ2-1	-	-	CASSSAPPYNEQFF	TGCGCCAGCAGCTCCGCCCCCCCCTACAATGAGCAGTTCTTC
TRBV20-1	TRBJ1-4	TRBD1	few	CSANKPGGGEKLFF	TGCAGTGCTAATAAACCAGGGGGAGGTGAAAAACTGTTTTTT
TRBV20-1	TRBJ2-1	TRBD1	-	CSAVDRGFSYNEQFF	TGCAGTGCTGTGGACAGGGGTTTCTCCTACAATGAGCAGTTCTTC
TRBV24-1	TRBJ2-2	-	-	CATSDRSTGELFF	TGTGCCACCAGTGATCGGTCCACCGGGGAGCTGTTTTTT
TRBV3-1	TRBJ1-1	-	-	CASSRAEATEAFF	TGTGCCAGCAGCCGCGCGGAGGCCACTGAAGCTTTCTTT
TRBV10-3	TRBJ2-5	-	few	CAISEIGTQYF	TGTGCCATCAGTGAGATAGGGACCCAGTACTTC
TRBV18	TRBJ2-2	-	-	CASSLSTTTGELFF	TGTGCCAGCTCACTGTCCACTACCACCGGGGAGCTGTTTTTT
TRBV25-1	TRBJ2-7	TRBD2	-	CASRASAPGLAGVEQYF	TGTGCCAGCAGAGCGTCAGCCCCGGGACTAGCGGGAGTCGAGCAGTACTTC
TRBV7-3	TRBJ2-1	TRBD2	few	CASSFAGLENNEQFF	TGTGCCAGCAGCTTCGCGGGACTAGAGAACAATGAGCAGTTCTTC
TRBV28	TRBJ2-7	TRBD2	-	CASSSVPTSGKEQYF	TGTGCCAGCAGTTCCGTCCCTACTAGCGGGAAGGAGCAGTACTTC
TRBV19	TRBJ2-5	TRBD1	few	CASIGTGGPETQYF	TGTGCCAGTATTGGGACAGGGGGTCCGGAGACCCAGTACTTC
TRBV7-2	TRBJ2-3	-	-	CASSTSSTQGVDTQYF	TGTGCCAGCAGCACAAGCTCCACCCAAGGGGTAGATACGCAGTATTTT
TRBV12-3/TRBV12-4	TRBJ2-7	-	few	CASRERDSVYEQYF	TGTGCCAGCAGGGAAAGGGACTCCGTCTACGAGCAGTACTTC